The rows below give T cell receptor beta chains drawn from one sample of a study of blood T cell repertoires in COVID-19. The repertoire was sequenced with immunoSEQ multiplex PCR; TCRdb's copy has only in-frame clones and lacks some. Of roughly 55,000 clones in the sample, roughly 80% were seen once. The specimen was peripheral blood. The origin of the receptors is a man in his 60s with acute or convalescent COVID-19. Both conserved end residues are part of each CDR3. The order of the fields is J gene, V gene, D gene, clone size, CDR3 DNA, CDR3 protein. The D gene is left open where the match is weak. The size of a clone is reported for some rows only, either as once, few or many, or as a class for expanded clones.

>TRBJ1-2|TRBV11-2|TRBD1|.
TGTGCCAGCAGCCCGGGGACAGGGTTCTATGGCTACACCTTC
CASSPGTGFYGYTF
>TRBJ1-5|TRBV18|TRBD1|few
TGTGCCAGCTCTCCTGGACAGGGGCCCCTTCAGCCCCAGCATTTT
CASSPGQGPLQPQHF
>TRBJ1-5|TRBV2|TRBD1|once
TGTGCCAGCAGTTCTCAGACAGGGGTTAATCAGCCCCAGCATTTT
CASSSQTGVNQPQHF
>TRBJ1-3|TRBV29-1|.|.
TGCAGCGTTGCGGGCAGTGGGCAAAGGGGATCTGGAAACACCATATATTTT
CSVAGSGQRGSGNTIYF
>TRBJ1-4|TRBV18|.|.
TGTGCCAGCTCCCCCGGGGGGAGTGAAAAACTGTTTTTT
CASSPGGSEKLFF
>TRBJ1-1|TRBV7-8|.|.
TGTGCCAGCAGCACCAGACAAAACACTGAAGCTTTCTTT
CASSTRQNTEAFF
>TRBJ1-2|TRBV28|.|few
TGTGCCAGCAGTTTCCTAGGCGGGCCGATCTTTTATGGCTACACCTTC
CASSFLGGPIFYGYTF
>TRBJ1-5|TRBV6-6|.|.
TGTGCCAGCAGTTCGGGTGGAGGGTCCCGGTATCAGCCCCAGCATTTT
CASSSGGGSRYQPQHF
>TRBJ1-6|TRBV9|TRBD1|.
TGTGCCAGCAGCGCGGGCCTGGGGACAGCTAATTCACCCCTCCACTTT
CASSAGLGTANSPLHF
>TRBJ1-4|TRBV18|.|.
TGTGCCAGCTCACCACCCCCTGGAGTTAGGACAACTAATGAAAAACTGTTTTTT
CASSPPPGVRTTNEKLFF
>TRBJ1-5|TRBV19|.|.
TGTGCCAGTAGTGCCCAGGGGAATCAGCCCCAGCATTTT
CASSAQGNQPQHF
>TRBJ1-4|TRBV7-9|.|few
TGTGCCAGCTCCGCAACTAATGAAAAACTGTTTTTT
CASSATNEKLFF
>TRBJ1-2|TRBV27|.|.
TGTGCCAGCACCCGGCGCGGCGGGCAGGGGTTCTACACCTTC
CASTRRGGQGFYTF
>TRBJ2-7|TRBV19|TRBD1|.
TGTGCCAGTAGTATAGCGGCAGGGGGCTACGAGCAGTACTTC
CASSIAAGGYEQYF
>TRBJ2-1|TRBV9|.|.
TGTGCCAGCAGCGCAGTGGGGGGTACCGCCAATGAGCAGTTCTTC
CASSAVGGTANEQFF
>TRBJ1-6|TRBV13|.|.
TGTGCCAGCAGCTACGGTTTAGACAGATATTCACCCCTCCACTTT
CASSYGLDRYSPLHF
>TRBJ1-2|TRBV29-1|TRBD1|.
TGCAGCACAGGGGGGAGTTATGGCTACACCTTC
CSTGGSYGYTF
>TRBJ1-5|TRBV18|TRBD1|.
TGTGCCAGCTCACCGGTAAATGGACAGGTTCAGCCCCAGCATTTT
CASSPVNGQVQPQHF
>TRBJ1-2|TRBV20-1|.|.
TGCAGTGCTAGAGATCGGGACTACACCTTC
CSARDRDYTF
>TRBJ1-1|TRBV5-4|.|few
TGTGCCAGCAGATTGGGGGGGAGGGACACTGAAGCTTTCTTT
CASRLGGRDTEAFF
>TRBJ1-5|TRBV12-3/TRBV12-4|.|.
TGTGCCAGCACCTCGCAACACAATCAGCCCCAGCATTTT
CASTSQHNQPQHF
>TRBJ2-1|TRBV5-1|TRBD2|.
TGCGCCAGCAGCTTCCTAGCGGGGGGGCACAATGAGCAGTTCTTC
CASSFLAGGHNEQFF
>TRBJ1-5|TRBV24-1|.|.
TGTGCCACCAGTGACAGACAGGACCATCAGCCCCAGCATTTT
CATSDRQDHQPQHF
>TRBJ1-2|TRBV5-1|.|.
TGCGCCAGCAGCGATACAATGACTAACTATGGCTACACCTTC
CASSDTMTNYGYTF
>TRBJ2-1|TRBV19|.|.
TGTGCCAGTAGTTCTGGATGGGGGGGCGGCTCCTACAATGAGCAGTTCTTC
CASSSGWGGGSYNEQFF
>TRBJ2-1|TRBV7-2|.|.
TGTGCCAGCAGCTCACAGGTTCCTGAGCAGTTCTTC
CASSSQVPEQFF
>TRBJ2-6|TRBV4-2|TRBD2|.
TGTGCCAGCAGCCAAGAGAGAAGCGGGGGGGCCTTGACCCCTGGGGCCAACGTCCTGACTTTC
CASSQERSGGALTPGANVLTF
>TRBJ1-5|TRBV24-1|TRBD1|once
TGTGCCACCAGTGATGCACAGGGGGATCAGCCCCAGCATTTT
CATSDAQGDQPQHF
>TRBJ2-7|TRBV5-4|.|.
TGTGCCAGCAGCTGGACTGCCTACGAGCAGTACTTC
CASSWTAYEQYF
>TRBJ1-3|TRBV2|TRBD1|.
TGTGCCACAACCCCGGACAGGGGAGCCAACACCATATATTTT
CATTPDRGANTIYF
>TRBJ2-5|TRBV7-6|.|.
TGTGCCAGCAGCCCGGTCCGAGAGACCCAGTACTTC
CASSPVRETQYF
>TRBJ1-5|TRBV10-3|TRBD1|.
TGTGCCATCAGTTCACAGGGGGATCAGCCCCAGCATTTT
CAISSQGDQPQHF
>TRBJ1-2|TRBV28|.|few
TGTGCCAGCAGTTTAGGGACACCGCTCTATGGCTACACCTTC
CASSLGTPLYGYTF
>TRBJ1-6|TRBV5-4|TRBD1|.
TGTGCCAGCAGTGGAAACAGGGGCTTCTATAATTCACCCCTCCACTTT
CASSGNRGFYNSPLHF
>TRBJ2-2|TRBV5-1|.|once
TGCGCCAGCAGCCCAACAGGGTTTAACACCGGGGAGCTGTTTTTT
CASSPTGFNTGELFF
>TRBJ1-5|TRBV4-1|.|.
TGCGCCAGCAGCCAAGGGGAGGTCGGAAAGCCCCAGCATTTT
CASSQGEVGKPQHF
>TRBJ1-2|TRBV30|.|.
TGTGCCTGGAGTGTACGCGGGGGCGGCTACACCTTC
CAWSVRGGGYTF
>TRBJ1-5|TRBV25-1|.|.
TGTGCCAGCAGTGAATCGGGCAGGGGAGATCAGCCCCAGCATTTT
CASSESGRGDQPQHF
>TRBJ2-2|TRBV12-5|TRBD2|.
TGTGCTAGTGGTTTCGGAAGCGGGGGGGCGAACACCGGGGAGCTGTTTTTT
CASGFGSGGANTGELFF
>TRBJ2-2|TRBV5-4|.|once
TGTGCCAGCAGCTGGAGCACCGGGGAGCTGTTTTTT
CASSWSTGELFF
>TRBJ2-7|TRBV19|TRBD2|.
TGTGCCAGTAGGGCTAGCGGGGGCCCCTCCTCCTACGAGCAGTACTTC
CASRASGGPSSYEQYF
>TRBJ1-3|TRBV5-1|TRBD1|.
TGCGCCAGCAGCCAGGGACAGGCTGGAACGGACACCATATATTTT
CASSQGQAGTDTIYF
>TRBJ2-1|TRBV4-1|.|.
TGCGCCAGCAGCCACCCTCCAGGGTCCTCCTACAATGAGCAGTTCTTC
CASSHPPGSSYNEQFF
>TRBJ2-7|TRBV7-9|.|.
TGTGCCAGCAGCCTAGCCATGGCCCAAAAGCAGTACTTC
CASSLAMAQKQYF
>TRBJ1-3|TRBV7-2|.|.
TGTGCCAGCAGCCCCCAAAGAAACACCATATATTTT
CASSPQRNTIYF
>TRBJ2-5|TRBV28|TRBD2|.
TGTGCCAGCAGACCCCAACTAGCGGGGGCGACCCAGTACTTC
CASRPQLAGATQYF
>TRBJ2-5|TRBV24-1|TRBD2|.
TGTGCCACCAGTGATTTCTTAGCGGGGGAAGAGACCCAGTACTTC
CATSDFLAGEETQYF
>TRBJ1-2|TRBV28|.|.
TGTGCCTGCGGTAAGCAGTTGCCTTTCGATGGCTACACCTTC
CACGKQLPFDGYTF
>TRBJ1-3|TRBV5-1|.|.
TGCGCCAGCAGCCGGGAAACGGAAGGCACCATATATTTT
CASSRETEGTIYF
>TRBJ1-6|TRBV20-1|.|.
TGCAGTGCTAGTTCAAGGAGCTCCTATAATTCACCCCTCCACTTT
CSASSRSSYNSPLHF
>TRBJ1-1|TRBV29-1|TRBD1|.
TGCAGCGTTTTGCCCAAGGCCGGACAGGGGGGAACTGAAGCTTTCTTT
CSVLPKAGQGGTEAFF
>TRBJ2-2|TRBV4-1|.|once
TGCGCCAGCAGCCAGCGGCAGTTCAACACCGGGGAGCTGTTTTTT
CASSQRQFNTGELFF
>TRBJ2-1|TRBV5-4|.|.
TGTGCCAGCAGCTCAGGAACCGCGGGGGCCGACAATGAGCAGTTCTTC
CASSSGTAGADNEQFF
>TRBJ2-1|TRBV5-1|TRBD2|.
TGCGCCAGCAGCTTGTTCGCGGGGGGGCCTCCTCGCAATGAGCAGTTCTTC
CASSLFAGGPPRNEQFF
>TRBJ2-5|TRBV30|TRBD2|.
TGTGCCTGGAGTGCCGGACTAGCGGGGGAAGAGACCCAGTACTTC
CAWSAGLAGEETQYF
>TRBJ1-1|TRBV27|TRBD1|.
TGTGCCAGCAGTCCACGGACAGGCCTGAACACTGAAGCTTTCTTT
CASSPRTGLNTEAFF
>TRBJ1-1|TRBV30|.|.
TGTGCCTGGAGTGTACGAGGCAGCGATTATGAAGCTTTCTTT
CAWSVRGSDYEAFF